A single sample gave rise to the 20 T cell receptor beta chains below, sequenced in a study of shared clonotypes between healthy human individuals. The table came from immunoSEQ multiplex PCR; TCRdb's copy has only in-frame clones and leaves some out. The sample holds about 750,000 clones, 80% to 95% seen once. CD8 cells classed as naive were CD45RO-negative and positively selected for CCR7, excluding terminally differentiated effector memory CD45RA+ cells. What was sequenced was naive CD8+ T cells sorted from blood. The receptors originated from a man aged 25 to 40 in good health.

The chain links TRBV7-9 to TRBJ2-5; D remains ambiguous. V was pared by 3 bases and J by 2 bases, with 10 bases between. The CDR3 has 14 residues. From germline, CDR1 is SEHNR and CDR2 FQNEAQ (reference sequence). The CDR3 DNA reads as TGTGCCAGCAGCTTTCTCACACCACAAGAGACCCAGTACTTC. This translates into CASSFLTPQETQYF.

The chain is built from TRBV7-6 and TRBJ2-7, with 9 positions matching TRBD1. From germline, CDR1 is SGHVS and CDR2 FNYEAQ. V trimming: 4 bases; J trimming: 3 bases; junction bases outside the gene matches: 7. This CDR3 comprises 15 residues. The CDR3 sequence is CASSSLPGQGYEQYF. CDR3 bases: TGTGCCAGCAGCTCGTTACCGGGACAGGGCTACGAGCAGTACTTC.

The gene calls are TRBV30 and TRBJ2-7, with D uncertain. The CDR3 runs to 15 residues. Germline V lookup: CDR1 GTSNPN, CDR2 SVGIG (reference sequence). Trimming left V 1 base short and J 1 base short, with 14 bases between. CDR3 sequence: CAWSGLLGRSYEQYF. CDR3 nucleotide sequence: TGTGCCTGGAGTGGTTTGCTTGGTCGGTCCTACGAGCAGTACTTC.

The chain couples TRBV7-4 to TRBJ2-1; 7 bases fit TRBD1. V shed 7 bases, J shed 4 bases, and the junction held 13 bases outside the gene matches. Germline V gene sequence: CDR1 SGHVT, CDR2 SQSDAQ. This CDR3 region has 16 residues. CDR3 bases: TGTGCCAGCATCGACAGGGCCGGTTTCAGGTACAATGAGCAGTTCTTC. Translation: CASIDRAGFRYNEQFF.

The chain has TRBV28 and TRBJ2-7; D not resolved. Deletions cut 4 bases from V and 0 bases from J, with 10 bases between. The CDR3 length is 14 residues. Germline loops: CDR1 MDHEN, CDR2 SYDVKM. The CDR3 coding sequence is TGTGCCAGCAGTTGGACCCTAGGCTCCTACGAGCAGTACTTC. This translates into CASSWTLGSYEQYF.

The chain couples TRBV2 to TRBJ1-3; 8 nucleotides match TRBD1. Germline V gives CDR1 SNHLY, CDR2 FYNNEI. This CDR3 is built from 18 residues. The trim removed 4 bases at V and 4 bases at J, leaving 15 bases unmatched. The CDR3 protein is CASSARIQGAQSGNTIYF. CDR3 coding DNA: TGTGCCAGCAGTGCCCGTATCCAGGGGGCGCAGAGCGGAAACACCATATATTTT.

The rearrangement links TRBV19 to TRBJ2-1; TRBD2 aligns across 10 bases. There are 15 residues in the CDR3. Trimming removed 3 bases from V and 6 bases from J; junction bases left unmatched: 5. From germline, CDR1 is LNHDA and CDR2 SQIVND (reference sequence). CDR3 DNA sequence: TGTGCCAGTAGTATCATCAGCGGGAGGGGCAATGAGCAGTTCTTC. Translating gives CASSIISGRGNEQFF. Complete variable domain (other parts from reference TRBV19 and TRBJ2-1): DGGITQSPKYLFRKEGQNVTLSCEQNLNHDAMYWYRQDPGQGLRLIYYSQIVNDFQKGDIAEGYSVSREKKESFPLTVTSAQKNPTAFYLCASSIISGRGNEQFFGPGTRLTVL.

The chain employs TRBV10-3 and TRBJ1-5, with D possibly matching TRBD1 (6 bases). Deletions cut 0 bases from V and 7 bases from J, with 16 bases between. Germline loops: CDR1 ENHRY, CDR2 SYGVKD. The CDR3 extends over 16 amino acids. The DNA of the CDR3 is TGTGCCATCAGTGAGTCGAACCGTCAGGGGCCGCAGCCCCAGCATTTT. This gives the protein CAISESNRQGPQPQHF.

This clone turned up a few times. Other DNA variants within this sample encode the same CDR3. This chain links TRBV7-9 with TRBJ1-1; D not certain. The germline V gene encodes CDR1 SEHNR and CDR2 FQNEAQ (reference sequence). V was pared by 5 bases and J by 5 bases, with 6 bases between. There are 11 residues in the CDR3. DNA for the CDR3: TGTGCCAGCAGCCCGGGGACTGAAGCTTTCTTT. Translation gives CASSPGTEAFF.

This sequence joins TRBV2 and TRBJ2-7, with a possible D match to TRBD2 (6 bases). Germline values: CDR1 SNHLY, CDR2 FYNNEI. The CDR3 sequence is 13 residues long. The V and J ends lost 2 bases and 3 bases respectively, with 8 bases between them. The CDR3 region is CASSESGVYEQYF. The CDR3 region has the DNA TGTGCCAGCAGTGAATCGGGGGTCTACGAGCAGTACTTC. Looking up the rest from reference TRBV2 and TRBJ2-7 gives the full variable domain: EPEVTQTPSHQVTQMGQEVILRCVPISNHLYFYWYRQILGQKVEFLVSFYNNEISEKSEIFDDQFSVERPDGSNFTLKIRSTKLEDSAMYFCASSESGVYEQYFGPGTRLTVT.

The chain couples TRBV21-1 to TRBJ2-2; TRBD2, the D gene given by the table, was not confirmed from the DNA. TRBV21-1 is an annotated pseudogene. The CDR3 extends over 14 amino acids. DNA of the CDR3: TGTGCCAGCACCGGGAGCGGGTCCACCGGGGAGCTGTTTTTT. This encodes CASTGSGSTGELFF.

This clone has a handful of counts. The J gene is TRBJ1-5, the V gene TRBV7-9, with D hard to call. V was trimmed by 2 bases and J by 9 bases, leaving 8 bases between them. The CDR3 sequence is 12 residues long. CDR1 is SEHNR, CDR2 FQNEAQ, per germline (reference sequence). Written as DNA, the CDR3 is TGTGCCAGCAGCTTATCGGGCACGCCCCAGCATTTT. Encoded protein: CASSLSGTPQHF.

The chain is built from TRBV19 and TRBJ2-1, with D hard to call. CDR3 length: 12 residues. V was clipped by 6 bases and J by 5 bases, with 8 bases between them. In germline, CDR1 is LNHDA, CDR2 SQIVND (reference sequence). The CDR3 DNA reads TGTGCCAGTAGGGCAATAGACAATGAGCAGTTCTTC. Translation: CASRAIDNEQFF.

The chain combines TRBV7-9 with TRBJ2-7; 8 positions agree with TRBD1. Germline trimming cut 5 bases from V and 2 bases from J; bases unmatched to any gene: 5. CDR1 is SEHNR, CDR2 FQNEAQ, per germline (reference sequence). The CDR3 spans 14 residues. CDR3 sequence (DNA): TGTGCCAGCAGCGGATGGGACAGGACCTACGAGCAGTACTTC. It codes for CASSGWDRTYEQYF.

In its sample, this clone was seen once. The chain has TRBV10-3 and TRBJ1-5; D not resolved. The V gene lost 5 bases and the J gene lost 7 bases, with 6 bases spanning the gap. Germline CDR1 ENHRY, CDR2 SYGVKD. The CDR3 totals 11 residues. CDR3 region: CAISNSQPQHF. Here the CDR3 DNA reads TGTGCCATCAGTAACTCGCAGCCCCAGCATTTT.

This chain joins TRBV5-1 and TRBJ2-7, with 9 positions matching TRBD1. Germline V CDR1 and CDR2: SGHRS, YFSETQ. This CDR3 contains 14 residues. J was trimmed by 5 bases and V by 4 bases; bases with no gene match: 7. The CDR3 nucleotides read TGCGCCAGCAGCATCGGGACAGGGATCCACGAGCAGTACTTC. Its protein product is CASSIGTGIHEQYF. Looking up the rest from reference TRBV5-1 and TRBJ2-7 gives the full variable domain: KAGVTQTPRYLIKTRGQQVTLSCSPISGHRSVSWYQQTPGQGLQFLFEYFSETQRNKGNFPGRFSGRQFSNSRSEMNVSTLELGDSALYLCASSIGTGIHEQYFGPGTRLTVT.

V gene TRBV7-2 combines with J gene TRBJ2-7; a possible D gene is TRBD2 (6 bases). The CDR3 extends over 18 amino acids. V lost 3 bases and J lost 4, with 25 bases in between. The germline V gene encodes CDR1 SGHTA and CDR2 FQGNSA. CDR3 bases: TGTGCCAGCAGCTTTTTCCGTAACAAAAGAGCTAGCGCATACGAGCAGTACTTC. It yields the protein CASSFFRNKRASAYEQYF. The whole variable domain, remainder taken from reference TRBV7-2 and TRBJ2-7, is GAGVSQSPSNKVTEKGKDVELRCDPISGHTALYWYRQSLGQGLEFLIYFQGNSAPDKSGLPSDRFSAERTGGSVSTLTIQRTQQEDSAVYLCASSFFRNKRASAYEQYFGPGTRLTVT.

This clone came up a few times. This chain connects TRBV5-3 to TRBJ2-5; 9 positions match TRBD2. TRBV5-3 is sorted into the ORF group, with uncertain function. V lost 4 bases and J lost 5; bases outside the gene matches: 15. This CDR3 is built from 17 residues. For the CDR3, the DNA is TGTGCCAGAAGCCCCGGGGCTAGGAGACTAGCGGTTGAGACCCAGTACTTC. It specifies CARSPGARRLAVETQYF.

The rearrangement links TRBV6-6 to TRBJ1-4; 8 bases are a match to TRBD1. There are 14 residues in the CDR3. Germline values: CDR1 MNHNY, CDR2 SVGAGI (reference sequence). V lost 6 bases, J lost 10 bases, and 10 bases stayed unmatched. For the CDR3, the DNA is TGTGCCAGCAGCGGGACAGGAGAGGCGGGAAAACTGTTTTTT. It codes for CASSGTGEAGKLFF.

The gene calls are TRBV2 and TRBJ2-2, with D perhaps TRBD2 (6 bases). V lost 0 bases to trimming and J lost 4 bases, with 15 bases between them. The germline V gene has CDR1 SNHLY and CDR2 FYNNEI. The CDR3 totals 17 residues. As DNA, the CDR3 is TGTGCCAGCAGTGAAGCGCTTTCGGGAGAGGGCACCGGGGAGCTGTTTTTT. Its translation is CASSEALSGEGTGELFF. Full variable domain (missing parts from reference TRBV2 and TRBJ2-2): EPEVTQTPSHQVTQMGQEVILRCVPISNHLYFYWYRQILGQKVEFLVSFYNNEISEKSEIFDDQFSVERPDGSNFTLKIRSTKLEDSAMYFCASSEALSGEGTGELFFGEGSRLTVL.